This T cell receptor (beta chain) stems from a study of T cells after posttransplantation cyclophosphamide. Findings of the study overall: After PTCy, TRB diversity resembled that of CNI/methotrexate controls.

The CDR3 is 22 amino acids. Note on this clone: Its antigen is not known.

Libraries were prepared by immunoSEQ multiplex PCR; TCRdb keeps only in-frame clonotypes and omits some of them. The data hold about 7,300 clones, with around 92% observed a single time. The sequence came from a woman in her 50s in good health and a related stem cell transplant donor. The chain combines TRBV21-1 with TRBJ2-3; the D call TRBD2 from the table was never checked on the DNA. TRBV21-1 is classified as a pseudogene. The sequenced sample was CD4+ T cells sorted from blood. CDR3: CASRAGSRVVFFPGSLEDTQYF. The CDR3 bases are TGTGCCAGCAGGGCGGGGAGCAGGGTAGTTTTTTTCCCCGGGAGTCTGGAAGATACGCAGTATTTT.